This T cell receptor beta chain was sequenced in a study of CD8 T cells in ankylosing spondylitis. Study-wide points: It was reported that disease-linked clones were significantly enriched in matched ankylosing spondylitis synovial fluid.

This clonotype was seen ten or more times. Its target is not known. With molecular barcodes, quantitative 5'-RACE was used to make the TCR beta libraries. TCRdb ran MiXCR on the 5' RACE reads and lists one entry per CDR3 protein. The data hold approximately 220,000 distinct CDR3 sequences, with around a quarter observed a single time. CDR3 length: 15 amino acids. The V end was cut by 0 bases, the J end by 1 base, with 9 bases between. The germline V gene has CDR1 MNHEY and CDR2 SVGAGI. The sequence was obtained from a male donor with ankylosing spondylitis or in good health (not recorded which). The rearrangement links TRBV6-5 to TRBJ1-1, with D hard to call. The sequencing input was blood, either unsorted or a sorted T cell fraction (not recorded which). The CDR3 loop is CASSYSSIGNTEAFF. CDR3 DNA: TGTGCCAGCAGTTACTCTTCGATCGGGAACACTGAAGCTTTCTTT.